This T cell receptor (beta chain) was profiled in a study of T cell responses to AZD1222 COVID-19 vaccine. CDR1 and CDR2 from the germline V gene are SGHTA and FQGNSA. V dropped 2 bases and J dropped 5 bases, with 12 bases sitting between them. The CDR3 has 15 residues. Method: immunoSEQ multiplex PCR; TCRdb's copy keeps in-frame clones and lacks some. Found here are around 100,000 clones, approximately 87% of them singletons; the top ten hold roughly 10%. The chain couples TRBV7-2 to TRBJ2-2; a possible D gene is TRBD2 (6 bases). The material sequenced was peripheral blood, taken 28 days after the second AZD1222 dose. The receptor comes from an adult who received the AZD1222 COVID-19 vaccine. The CDR3: CASSLRGGVTGELFF. The CDR3, as DNA: TGTGCCAGCAGCTTAAGGGGCGGGGTAACCGGGGAGCTGTTTTTT. Drawing the rest from reference TRBV7-2 and TRBJ2-2, the complete variable domain is GAGVSQSPSNKVTEKGKDVELRCDPISGHTALYWYRQSLGQGLEFLIYFQGNSAPDKSGLPSDRFSAERTGGSVSTLTIQRTQQEDSAVYLCASSLRGGVTGELFFGEGSRLTVL.